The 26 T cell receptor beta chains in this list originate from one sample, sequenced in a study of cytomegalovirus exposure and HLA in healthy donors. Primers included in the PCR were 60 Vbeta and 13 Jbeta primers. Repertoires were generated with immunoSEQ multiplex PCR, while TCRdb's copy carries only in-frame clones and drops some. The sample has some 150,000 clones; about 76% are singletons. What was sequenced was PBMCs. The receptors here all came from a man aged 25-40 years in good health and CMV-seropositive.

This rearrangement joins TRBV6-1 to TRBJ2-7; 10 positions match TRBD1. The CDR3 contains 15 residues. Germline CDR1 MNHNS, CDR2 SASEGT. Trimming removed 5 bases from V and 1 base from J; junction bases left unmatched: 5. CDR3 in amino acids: CASSQDRGSSYEQYF. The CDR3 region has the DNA TGTGCCAGCAGTCAGGACAGGGGGAGTTCCTACGAGCAGTACTTC.

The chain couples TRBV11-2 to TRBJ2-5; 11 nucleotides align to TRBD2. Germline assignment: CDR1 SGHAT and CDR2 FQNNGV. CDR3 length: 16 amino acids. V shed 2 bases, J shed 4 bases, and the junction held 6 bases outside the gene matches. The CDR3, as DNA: TGTGCCAGCAGCTTAATGCTAGCGGGAGGAATAGAGACCCAGTACTTC. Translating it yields CASSLMLAGGIETQYF.

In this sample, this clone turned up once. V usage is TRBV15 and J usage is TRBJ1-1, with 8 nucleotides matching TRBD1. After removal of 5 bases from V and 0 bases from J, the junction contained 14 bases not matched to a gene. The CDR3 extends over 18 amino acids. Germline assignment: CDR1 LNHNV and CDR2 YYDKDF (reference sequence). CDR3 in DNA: TGTGCCACCAGCGGCGGCGGACAGGGAGGCGTCTTGAACACTGAAGCTTTCTTT. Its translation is CATSGGGQGGVLNTEAFF.

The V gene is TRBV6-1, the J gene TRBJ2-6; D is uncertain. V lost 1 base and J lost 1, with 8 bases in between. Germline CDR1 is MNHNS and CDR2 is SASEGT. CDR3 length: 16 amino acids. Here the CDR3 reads CASSEVVWSGANVLTF. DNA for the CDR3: TGTGCCAGCAGTGAAGTAGTGTGGTCTGGGGCCAACGTCCTGACTTTC.

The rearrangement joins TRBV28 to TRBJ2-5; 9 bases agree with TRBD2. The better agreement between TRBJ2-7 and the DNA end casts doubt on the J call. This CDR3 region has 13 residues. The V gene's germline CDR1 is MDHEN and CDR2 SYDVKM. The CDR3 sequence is CASHSGSAYEQYF. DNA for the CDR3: TGTGCCAGCCATAGCGGGAGCGCCTACGAGCAGTACTTC.

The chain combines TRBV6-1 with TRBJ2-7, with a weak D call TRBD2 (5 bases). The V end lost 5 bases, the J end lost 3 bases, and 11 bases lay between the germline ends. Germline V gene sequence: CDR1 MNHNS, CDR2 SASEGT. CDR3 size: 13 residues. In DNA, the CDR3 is TGTGCCAGCAGTTCCCCCGACTACTACGAGCAGTACTTC. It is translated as CASSSPDYYEQYF.

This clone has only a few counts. Here the CDR3 reads CASSLDRIGGSSPLHF. In DNA, the CDR3 is TGTGCCAGCAGCTTAGATAGAATAGGGGGAAGTTCACCCCTCCACTTT. The chain recombines TRBV11-2 with TRBJ1-6; the D gene is possibly TRBD1 (6 bases). V lost 0 bases to trimming and J lost 9 bases, with 15 bases between them. Germline CDR1 reads SGHAT; CDR2 reads FQNNGV. CDR3 length: 16 residues.

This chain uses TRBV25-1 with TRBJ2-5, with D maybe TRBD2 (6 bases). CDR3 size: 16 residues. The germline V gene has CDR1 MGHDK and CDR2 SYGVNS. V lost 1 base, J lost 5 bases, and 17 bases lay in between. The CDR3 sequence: CASSESRAGSEETQYF. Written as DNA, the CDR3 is TGTGCCAGCAGTGAATCCCGGGCGGGATCTGAGGAGACCCAGTACTTC. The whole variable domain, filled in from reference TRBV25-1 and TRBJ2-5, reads EADIYQTPRYLVIGTGKKITLECSQTMGHDKMYWYQQDPGMELHLIHYSYGVNSTEKGDLSSESTVSRIRTEHFPLTLESARPSHTSQYLCASSESRAGSEETQYFGPGTRLLVL.

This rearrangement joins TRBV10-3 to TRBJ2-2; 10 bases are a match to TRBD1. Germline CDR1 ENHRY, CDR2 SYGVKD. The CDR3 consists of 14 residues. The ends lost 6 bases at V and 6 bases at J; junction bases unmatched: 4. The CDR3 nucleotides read TGTGCCATCAGCGACAGGGGGCTTGCCGGGGAGCTGTTTTTT. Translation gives CAISDRGLAGELFF.

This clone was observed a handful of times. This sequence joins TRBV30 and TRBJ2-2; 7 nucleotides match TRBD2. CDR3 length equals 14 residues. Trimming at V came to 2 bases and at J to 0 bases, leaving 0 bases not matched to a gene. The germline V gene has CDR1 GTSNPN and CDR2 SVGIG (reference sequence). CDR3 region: CAWSSGANTGELFF. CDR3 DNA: TGTGCCTGGAGTAGCGGGGCGAACACCGGGGAGCTGTTTTTT.

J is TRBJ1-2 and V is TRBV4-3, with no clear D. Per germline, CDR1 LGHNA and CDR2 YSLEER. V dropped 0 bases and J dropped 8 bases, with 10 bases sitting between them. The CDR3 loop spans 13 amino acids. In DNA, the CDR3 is TGCGCCAGCAGCCAAGAGGTAGGGAGAGGCTACACCTTC. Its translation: CASSQEVGRGYTF.

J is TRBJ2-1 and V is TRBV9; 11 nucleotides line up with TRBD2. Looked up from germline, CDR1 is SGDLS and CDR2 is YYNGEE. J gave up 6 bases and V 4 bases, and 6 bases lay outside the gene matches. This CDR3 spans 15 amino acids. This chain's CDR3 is CASSLRLAGFNEQFF. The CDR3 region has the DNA TGTGCCAGCAGCCTCAGACTAGCGGGATTCAATGAGCAGTTCTTC.

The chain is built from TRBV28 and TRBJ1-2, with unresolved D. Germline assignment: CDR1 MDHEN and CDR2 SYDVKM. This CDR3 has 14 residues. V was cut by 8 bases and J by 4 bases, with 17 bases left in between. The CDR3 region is CASLRDTTVYGYTF. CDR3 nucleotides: TGTGCCAGCCTCCGGGATACAACTGTCTATGGCTACACCTTC.

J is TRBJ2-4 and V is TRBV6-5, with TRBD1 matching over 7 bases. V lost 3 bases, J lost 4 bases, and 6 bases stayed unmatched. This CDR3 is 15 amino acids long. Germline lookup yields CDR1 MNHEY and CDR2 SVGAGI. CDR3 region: CASSYGEGAKNIQYF. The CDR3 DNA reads TGTGCCAGCAGTTATGGAGAGGGGGCGAAAAACATTCAGTACTTC.

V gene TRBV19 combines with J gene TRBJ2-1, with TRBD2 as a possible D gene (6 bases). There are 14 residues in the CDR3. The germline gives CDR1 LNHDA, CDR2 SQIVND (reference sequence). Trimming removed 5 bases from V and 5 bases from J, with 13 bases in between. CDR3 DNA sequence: TGTGCCAGTAGTTGGGTCGGGAGAGACAATGAGCAGTTCTTC. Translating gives CASSWVGRDNEQFF.

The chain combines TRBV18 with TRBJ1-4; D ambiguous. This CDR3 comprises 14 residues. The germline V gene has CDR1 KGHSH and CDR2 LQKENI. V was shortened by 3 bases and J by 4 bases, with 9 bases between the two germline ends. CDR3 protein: CASSPGLINEKLFF. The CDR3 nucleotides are TGTGCCAGCTCACCCGGACTGATTAATGAAAAACTGTTTTTT.

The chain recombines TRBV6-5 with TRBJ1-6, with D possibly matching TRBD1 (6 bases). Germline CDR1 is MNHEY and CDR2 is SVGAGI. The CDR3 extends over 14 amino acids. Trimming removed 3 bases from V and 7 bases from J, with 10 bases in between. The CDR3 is CASSYTGRNSPLHF. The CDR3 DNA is TGTGCCAGCAGTTATACAGGGAGAAATTCACCCCTCCACTTT.

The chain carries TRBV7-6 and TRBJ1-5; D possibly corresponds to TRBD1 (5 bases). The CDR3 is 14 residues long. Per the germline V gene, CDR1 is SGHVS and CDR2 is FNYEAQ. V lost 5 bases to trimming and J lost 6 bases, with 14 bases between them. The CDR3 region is CASSLSGDSQPQHF. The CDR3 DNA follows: TGTGCCAGCAGCCTCTCGGGGGATAGTCAGCCCCAGCATTTT.

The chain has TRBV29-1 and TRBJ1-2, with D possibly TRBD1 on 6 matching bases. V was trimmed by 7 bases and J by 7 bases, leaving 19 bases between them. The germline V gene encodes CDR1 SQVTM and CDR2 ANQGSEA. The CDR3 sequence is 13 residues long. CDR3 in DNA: TGCAGCGCCGGGGAGGGGGACTATGGTGGCTACACCTTC. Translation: CSAGEGDYGGYTF.

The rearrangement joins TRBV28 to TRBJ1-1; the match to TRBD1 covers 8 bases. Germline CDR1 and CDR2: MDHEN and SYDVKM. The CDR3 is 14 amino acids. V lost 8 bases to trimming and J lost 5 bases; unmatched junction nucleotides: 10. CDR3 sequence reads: CASEPDRVNTEAFF. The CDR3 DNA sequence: TGTGCCAGCGAACCGGACAGGGTTAATACTGAAGCTTTCTTT.

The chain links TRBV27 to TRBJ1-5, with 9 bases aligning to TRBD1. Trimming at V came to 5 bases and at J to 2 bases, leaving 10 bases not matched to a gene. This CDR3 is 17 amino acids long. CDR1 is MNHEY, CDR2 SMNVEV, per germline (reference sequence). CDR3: CASSRDRDKSGNQPQHF. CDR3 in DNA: TGTGCCAGCAGTCGGGACAGGGACAAGAGTGGCAATCAGCCCCAGCATTTT.

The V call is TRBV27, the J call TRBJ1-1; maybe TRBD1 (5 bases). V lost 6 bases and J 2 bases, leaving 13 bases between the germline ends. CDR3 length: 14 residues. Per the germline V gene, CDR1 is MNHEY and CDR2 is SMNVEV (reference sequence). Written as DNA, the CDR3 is TGTGCCAGCAGCCGACAAGGGGCTAACACTGAAGCTTTCTTT. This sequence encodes CASSRQGANTEAFF.

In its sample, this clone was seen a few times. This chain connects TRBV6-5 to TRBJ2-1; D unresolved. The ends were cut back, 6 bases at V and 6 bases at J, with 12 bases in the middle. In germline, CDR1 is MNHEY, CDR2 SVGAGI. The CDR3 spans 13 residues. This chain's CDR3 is CASSKTGFNEQFF. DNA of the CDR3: TGTGCCAGCAGCAAAACGGGTTTCAATGAGCAGTTCTTC.

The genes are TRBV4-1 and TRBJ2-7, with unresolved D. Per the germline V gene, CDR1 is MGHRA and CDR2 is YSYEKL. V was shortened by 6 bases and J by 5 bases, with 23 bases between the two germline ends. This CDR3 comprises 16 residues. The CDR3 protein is CASRKPPLTLSDEQYF. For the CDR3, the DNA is TGCGCCAGCAGGAAACCGCCCCTGACCTTGAGCGACGAGCAGTACTTC.

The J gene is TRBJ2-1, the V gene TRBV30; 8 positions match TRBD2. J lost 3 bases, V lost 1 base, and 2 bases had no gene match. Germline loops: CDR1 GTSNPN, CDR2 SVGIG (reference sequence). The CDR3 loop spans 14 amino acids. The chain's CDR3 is CAWSGLAGYNEQFF. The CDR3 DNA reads TGTGCCTGGAGTGGGCTAGCGGGCTACAATGAGCAGTTCTTC. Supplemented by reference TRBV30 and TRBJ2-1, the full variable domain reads SQTIHQWPATLVQPVGSPLSLECTVEGTSNPNLYWYRQAAGRGLQLLFYSVGIGQISSEVPQNLSASRPQDRQFILSSKKLLLSDSGFYLCAWSGLAGYNEQFFGPGTRLTVL.

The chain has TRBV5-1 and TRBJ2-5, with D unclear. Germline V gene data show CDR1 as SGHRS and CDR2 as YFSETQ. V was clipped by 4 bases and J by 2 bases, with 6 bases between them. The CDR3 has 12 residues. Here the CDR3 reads CASSMRQETQYF. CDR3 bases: TGCGCCAGCAGCATGAGGCAAGAGACCCAGTACTTC.